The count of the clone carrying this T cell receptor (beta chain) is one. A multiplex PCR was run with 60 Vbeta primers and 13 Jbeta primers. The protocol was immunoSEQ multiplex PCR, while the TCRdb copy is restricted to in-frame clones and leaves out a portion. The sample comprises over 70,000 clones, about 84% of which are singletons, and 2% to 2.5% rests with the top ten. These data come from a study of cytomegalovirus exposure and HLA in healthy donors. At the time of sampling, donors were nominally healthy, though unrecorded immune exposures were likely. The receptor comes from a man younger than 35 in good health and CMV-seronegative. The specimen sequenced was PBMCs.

For the CDR3, the DNA is TGTGCCAGCAGTGCTCCGGAGAAAGGGGTAGATACGCAGTATTTT. Translating gives CASSAPEKGVDTQYF. The rearrangement joins TRBV27 to TRBJ2-3, with D tentatively TRBD1 (5 bases). V was clipped by 5 bases and J by 5 bases, with 17 bases between them. The CDR3 is 15 amino acids. Germline CDR1 is MNHEY and CDR2 is SMNVEV (reference sequence).